Shown below are 20 T cell receptor beta chains from a single sample sequenced in a study of CD8+ T cells in alopecia areata. Specified treatment: oral pan-JAK inhibitor, 5-10 mg twice daily. Extracted from the samples, RNA was reverse transcribed into cDNA to serve as the sequencing template. Produced via immunoSEQ multiplex PCR; TCRdb's table is partial and in-frame only. The sample lists over 100,000 clones, 53% occurring once. The material was CD4+ T cells sorted from blood, obtained at week 4, from a patient treated with tofacitinib. The receptor source for this set is a human donor with alopecia areata.

V is TRBV30 and J is TRBJ2-7; 8 nucleotides line up with TRBD1. The CDR3 runs 14 residues. Germline V CDR1 and CDR2: GTSNPN, SVGIG (reference sequence). V shed 0 bases, J shed 7 bases, and the junction held 8 bases outside the gene matches. CDR3 sequence: CAWSVETGDWEQYF. CDR3 DNA: TGTGCCTGGAGTGTAGAGACAGGGGATTGGGAGCAGTACTTC. Complete variable domain (other parts from reference TRBV30 and TRBJ2-7): SQTIHQWPATLVQPVGSPLSLECTVEGTSNPNLYWYRQAAGRGLQLLFYSVGIGQISSEVPQNLSASRPQDRQFILSSKKLLLSDSGFYLCAWSVETGDWEQYFGPGTRLTVT.

This chain joins TRBV29-1 and TRBJ1-2, with D unresolved. Trimming pared 7 bases from V and 0 bases from J, leaving 12 bases between. Germline assignment: CDR1 SQVTM and CDR2 ANQGSEA. The CDR3 length is 13 residues. CDR3 residues: CSAQVSANYGYTF. CDR3 DNA: TGCAGCGCCCAGGTCTCGGCTAACTATGGCTACACCTTC.

CDR3 in DNA: TGTGCCAGCAGGCAGGGGGATAATTACGAGCAGTACTTC. It encodes CASRQGDNYEQYF. The chain couples TRBV2 to TRBJ2-7, with TRBD1 matching 7 bases. V shed 6 bases, J shed 4 bases, and the junction held 6 bases outside the gene matches. Germline CDR1 is SNHLY and CDR2 is FYNNEI. The CDR3 is made up of 13 amino acids. Complete variable domain (other parts from reference TRBV2 and TRBJ2-7): EPEVTQTPSHQVTQMGQEVILRCVPISNHLYFYWYRQILGQKVEFLVSFYNNEISEKSEIFDDQFSVERPDGSNFTLKIRSTKLEDSAMYFCASRQGDNYEQYFGPGTRLTVT.

This sequence joins TRBV23-1 and TRBJ2-7; 8 nucleotides match TRBD2. TRBV23-1 is classed as an ORF, of uncertain function. CDR3 length: 11 residues. In DNA form, the CDR3 reads TGCGCTGAACTAGCGGAAGACGAGCAGTACTTC. Its translation is CAELAEDEQYF.

The V gene is TRBV7-8, the J gene TRBJ2-7; D may be TRBD2 (5 bases). Trimming stripped 6 bases from V and 2 bases from J, with 11 bases between. Germline V CDR1 and CDR2: SGHVS, FQNEAQ. The CDR3 spans 13 residues. The DNA for the CDR3 is TGTGCCAGCAGGCACCGGGGAGCCTACGAGCAGTACTTC. Its protein is CASRHRGAYEQYF.

The V call is TRBV29-1, the J call TRBJ2-4; no firm D call. Germline-derived CDR1 and CDR2 are SQVTM and ANQGSEA. Trimming pared 4 bases from V and 9 bases from J, leaving 10 bases between. CDR3 length: 11 residues. DNA for the CDR3: TGCAGCGTTGGGGGTTTAGGCATTCAGTACTTC. Protein sequence: CSVGGLGIQYF.

By proportion, this clone is medium-sized (0.01 to 0.1%). The gene calls are TRBV29-1 and TRBJ2-3; 9 bases agree with TRBD2. CDR1 and CDR2 from the germline V gene are SQVTM and ANQGSEA. The CDR3 consists of 13 residues. With V trimmed by 4 bases and J by 10 bases, 9 bases remained unmatched. CDR3 residues: CSVAGTSLYAQYF. The CDR3 DNA reads TGCAGCGTTGCGGGGACTAGCCTCTACGCGCAGTATTTT.

This chain connects TRBV23-1 to TRBJ1-1; D is unclear. TRBV23-1 carries the ORF label, with uncertain function. This CDR3 has 15 amino acids. The germline V and J ends were trimmed by 5 bases and 1 base, with 14 bases remaining between them. CDR3 nucleotide sequence: TGCGCCAGCAGTAGGTTCGGGGAACAGAACACTGAAGCTTTCTTT. It translates to CASSRFGEQNTEAFF.

This clone was seen more than once but under ten times. The CDR3 reads CASSQDSVSGGEKQFF. DNA of the CDR3: TGCGCCAGCAGCCAAGATTCTGTTAGCGGTGGCGAGAAGCAGTTCTTC. The chain couples TRBV4-1 to TRBJ2-1; a weak D match, TRBD2 (6 bases). Trimming pared 0 bases from V and 11 bases from J, leaving 20 bases between. There are 16 residues in the CDR3. Germline V CDR1 and CDR2: MGHRA, YSYEKL.

This clone was seen only a few times. This sequence joins TRBV7-9 and TRBJ2-2; D remains ambiguous. V shed 4 bases and J shed 0 bases, with 3 bases lying between them. The CDR3 sequence is 13 residues long. In germline, CDR1 is SEHNR, CDR2 FQNEAQ (reference sequence). CDR3 bases: TGTGCCAGCAGCTGGTCGAACACCGGGGAGCTGTTTTTT. It is translated as CASSWSNTGELFF.

This clone was observed a few times. The V gene is TRBV29-1, the J gene TRBJ1-3; 8 bases are a match to TRBD1. CDR1 and CDR2 from the germline V gene are SQVTM and ANQGSEA. V was pared by 6 bases and J by 2 bases, with 9 bases of the junction left unmatched. This CDR3 contains 15 residues. The CDR3 DNA follows: TGCAGCGTAGGCACCGGACAGGGTGCTGGAAACACCATATATTTT. Protein: CSVGTGQGAGNTIYF.

This clone occurred a few times. The J gene is TRBJ1-1, the V gene TRBV29-1, with a tentative D call TRBD1 (5 bases). V was cut by 3 bases and J by 5 bases, with 7 bases left in between. The CDR3 runs 11 residues. Germline V gene lookup returns CDR1 SQVTM and CDR2 ANQGSEA. The CDR3 DNA follows: TGCAGCGTTGACTACAGGACTGAAGCTTTCTTT. Residues: CSVDYRTEAFF.

J is TRBJ1-4 and V is TRBV7-2; the D gene is possibly TRBD1 (5 bases). The CDR3 spans 15 residues. V dropped 8 bases and J dropped 4 bases, with 17 bases sitting between them. In germline, CDR1 is SGHTA, CDR2 FQGNSA. The CDR3 reads CASGIGTSDNEKLFF. DNA of the CDR3: TGTGCCAGCGGCATTGGGACTTCTGATAATGAAAAACTGTTTTTT.

The chain carries TRBV2 and TRBJ2-7; no reliable D call. This CDR3 is 13 amino acids long. V was shortened by 2 bases and J by 1 base, with 6 bases between the two germline ends. Looked up from germline, CDR1 is SNHLY and CDR2 is FYNNEI. CDR3 DNA sequence: TGTGCCAGCAGTGAAAGCAGATCCTACGAGCAGTACTTC. Its protein product is CASSESRSYEQYF.

V usage is TRBV30 and J usage is TRBJ2-1; 9 bases line up with TRBD1. With V trimmed by 1 base and J by 8 bases, 6 bases remained unmatched. The CDR3 is made up of 14 amino acids. The germline CDR1 and CDR2 sequences are GTSNPN and SVGIG (reference sequence). This CDR3 reads CAWSGGTGSDEQFF. The CDR3, as DNA: TGTGCCTGGAGTGGCGGGACAGGGAGCGATGAGCAGTTCTTC.

The chain couples TRBV27 to TRBJ1-2; unclear D gene. Germline CDR1 is MNHEY and CDR2 is SMNVEV (reference sequence). The length of the CDR3 is 14 residues. V was shortened by 0 bases and J by 3 bases, with 8 bases between the two germline ends. CDR3 amino acids: CASSLSPGYYGYTF. The CDR3 DNA reads TGTGCCAGCAGTTTATCGCCCGGTTACTATGGCTACACCTTC.

The gene calls are TRBV29-1 and TRBJ2-1; 9 nucleotides line up with TRBD1. Per germline, CDR1 SQVTM and CDR2 ANQGSEA. The CDR3 is made up of 12 amino acids. CDR3 residues: CSGGGTGNEQFF. The CDR3 nucleotides read TGCAGTGGAGGTGGGACAGGGAATGAGCAGTTCTTC.

Only a few counts were recorded for this clone. The V and J genes are TRBV7-9 and TRBJ1-2; D unclear. The CDR3 loop spans 12 amino acids. The V gene lost 10 bases and the J gene lost 8 bases, with 17 bases spanning the gap. The germline V gene encodes CDR1 SEHNR and CDR2 FQNEAQ (reference sequence). The CDR3 DNA sequence: TGTGCCATCCGCCACTCGACGGGAGGCTACACCTTC. Translated, it gives CAIRHSTGGYTF.

This clone was observed a few times. The rearrangement links TRBV7-9 to TRBJ1-1; D is undetermined. The germline CDR1 and CDR2 sequences are SEHNR and FQNEAQ (reference sequence). The V and J ends lost 1 base and 5 bases respectively, with 5 bases between them. The CDR3 length is 12 residues. Written as DNA, the CDR3 is TGTGCCAGCAGCTTAGAAATAACTGAAGCTTTCTTT. Translation: CASSLEITEAFF. Full variable domain (missing parts from reference TRBV7-9 and TRBJ1-1): DTGVSQNPRHKITKRGQNVTFRCDPISEHNRLYWYRQTLGQGPEFLTYFQNEAQLEKSRLLSDRFSAERPKGSFSTLEIQRTEQGDSAMYLCASSLEITEAFFGQGTRLTVV.

Concerning this clone: At one of its ends the junction is not consistent with the germline gene, which may arise from a read error. The chain has TRBV7-6 and TRBJ2-5; D uncertain. The V gene's germline CDR1 is SGHVS and CDR2 FNYEAQ. The CDR3 is made up of 14 amino acids. In nucleotides, the CDR3 is TGTGCCAGCAGCTTAGTGGTCGAGCCCCCCGCCCTTAACTTC. Its protein product is CASSLVVEPPALNF.